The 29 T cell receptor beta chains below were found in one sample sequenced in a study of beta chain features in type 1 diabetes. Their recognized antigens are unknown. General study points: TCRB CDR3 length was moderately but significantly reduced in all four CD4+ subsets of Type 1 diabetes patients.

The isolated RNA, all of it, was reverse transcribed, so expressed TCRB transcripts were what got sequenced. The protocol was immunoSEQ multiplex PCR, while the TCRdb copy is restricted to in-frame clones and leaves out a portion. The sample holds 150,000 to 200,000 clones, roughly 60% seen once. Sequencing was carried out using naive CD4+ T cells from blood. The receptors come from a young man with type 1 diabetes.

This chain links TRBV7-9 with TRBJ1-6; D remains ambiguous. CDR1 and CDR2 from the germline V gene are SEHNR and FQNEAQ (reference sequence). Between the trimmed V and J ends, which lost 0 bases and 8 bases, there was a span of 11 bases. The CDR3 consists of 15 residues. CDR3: CASSLAGGRDSPLHF. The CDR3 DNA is TGTGCCAGCAGCTTAGCGGGAGGGAGAGATTCACCCCTCCACTTT.

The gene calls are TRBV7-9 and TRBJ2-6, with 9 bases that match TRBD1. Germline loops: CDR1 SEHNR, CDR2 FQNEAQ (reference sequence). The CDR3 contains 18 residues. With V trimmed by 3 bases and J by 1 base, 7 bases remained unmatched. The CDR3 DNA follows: TGTGCCAGCAGCTTGGGACAGGGTAGAACTTCTGGGGCCAACGTCCTGACTTTC. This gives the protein CASSLGQGRTSGANVLTF. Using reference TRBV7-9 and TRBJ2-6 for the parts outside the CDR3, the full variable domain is DTGVSQNPRHKITKRGQNVTFRCDPISEHNRLYWYRQTLGQGPEFLTYFQNEAQLEKSRLLSDRFSAERPKGSFSTLEIQRTEQGDSAMYLCASSLGQGRTSGANVLTFGAGSRLTVL.

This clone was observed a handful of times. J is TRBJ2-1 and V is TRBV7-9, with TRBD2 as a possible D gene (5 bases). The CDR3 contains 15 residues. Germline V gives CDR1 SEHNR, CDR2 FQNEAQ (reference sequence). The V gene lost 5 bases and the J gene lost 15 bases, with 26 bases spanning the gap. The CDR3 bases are TGTGCCAGCAGCGTAGAGGGCGCGGACCTTACCCCGCGGTTCTTC. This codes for CASSVEGADLTPRFF.

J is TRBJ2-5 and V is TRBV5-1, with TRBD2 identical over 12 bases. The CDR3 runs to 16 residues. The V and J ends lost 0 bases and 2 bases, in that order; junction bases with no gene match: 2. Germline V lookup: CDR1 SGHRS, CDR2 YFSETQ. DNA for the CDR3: TGCGCCAGCAGCTTGGGAGGACTAGCGGGGCAAGAGACCCAGTACTTC. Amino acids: CASSLGGLAGQETQYF.

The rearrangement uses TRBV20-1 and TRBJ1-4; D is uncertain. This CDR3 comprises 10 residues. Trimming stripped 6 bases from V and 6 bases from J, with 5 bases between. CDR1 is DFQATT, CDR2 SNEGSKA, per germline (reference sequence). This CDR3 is CSASDEKLFF. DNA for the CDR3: TGCAGTGCCTCAGATGAAAAACTGTTTTTT.

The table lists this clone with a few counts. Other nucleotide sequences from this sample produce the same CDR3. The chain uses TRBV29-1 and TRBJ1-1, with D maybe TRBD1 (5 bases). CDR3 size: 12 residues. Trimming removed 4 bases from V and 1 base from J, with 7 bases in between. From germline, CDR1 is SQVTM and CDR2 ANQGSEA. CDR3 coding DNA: TGCAGCGTTGCTACAGGGAACACTGAAGCTTTCTTT. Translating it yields CSVATGNTEAFF.

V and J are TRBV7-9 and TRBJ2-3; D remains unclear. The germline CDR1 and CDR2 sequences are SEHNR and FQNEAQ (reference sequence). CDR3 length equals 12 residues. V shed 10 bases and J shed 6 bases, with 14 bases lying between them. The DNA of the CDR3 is TGTGCCACCGACCTTGTAGGGGATACGCAGTATTTT. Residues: CATDLVGDTQYF.

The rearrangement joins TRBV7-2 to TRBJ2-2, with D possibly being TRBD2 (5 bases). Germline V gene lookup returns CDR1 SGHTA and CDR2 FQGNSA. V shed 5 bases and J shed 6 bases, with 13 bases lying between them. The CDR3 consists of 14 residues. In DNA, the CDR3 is TGTGCCAGCAGCGTACTAGGAAACGCCGGGGAGCTGTTTTTT. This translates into CASSVLGNAGELFF.

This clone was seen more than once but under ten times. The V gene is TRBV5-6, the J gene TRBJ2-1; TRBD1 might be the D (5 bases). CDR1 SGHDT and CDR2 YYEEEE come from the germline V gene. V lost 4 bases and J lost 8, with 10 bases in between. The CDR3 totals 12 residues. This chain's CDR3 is CASSPDSDEQFF. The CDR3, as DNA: TGTGCCAGCAGCCCCGACAGTGATGAGCAGTTCTTC.

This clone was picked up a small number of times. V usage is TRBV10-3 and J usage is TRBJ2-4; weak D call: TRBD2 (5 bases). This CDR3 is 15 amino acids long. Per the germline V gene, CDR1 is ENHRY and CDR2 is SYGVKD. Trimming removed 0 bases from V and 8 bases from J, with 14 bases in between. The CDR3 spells CAISESRAIGDIQYF. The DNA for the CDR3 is TGTGCCATCAGTGAGTCGCGGGCCATCGGGGACATTCAGTACTTC.

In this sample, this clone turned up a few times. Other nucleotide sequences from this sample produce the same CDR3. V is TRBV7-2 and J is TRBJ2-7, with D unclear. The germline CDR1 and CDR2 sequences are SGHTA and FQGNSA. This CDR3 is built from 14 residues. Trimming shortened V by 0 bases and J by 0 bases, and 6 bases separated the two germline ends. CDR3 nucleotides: TGTGCCAGCAGCTTAGCTCGGAGCTCCTACGAGCAGTACTTC. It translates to CASSLARSSYEQYF.

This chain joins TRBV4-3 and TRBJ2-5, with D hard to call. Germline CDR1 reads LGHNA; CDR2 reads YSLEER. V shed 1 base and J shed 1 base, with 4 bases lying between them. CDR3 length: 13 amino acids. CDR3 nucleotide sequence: TGCGCCAGCAGCCAAGCATTCCAAGAGACCCAGTACTTC. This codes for CASSQAFQETQYF.

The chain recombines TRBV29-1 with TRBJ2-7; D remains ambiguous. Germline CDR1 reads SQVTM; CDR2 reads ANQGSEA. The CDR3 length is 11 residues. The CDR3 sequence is CRAAGTYEQYF. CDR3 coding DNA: TGCCGCGCGGCCGGCACCTACGAGCAGTACTTC.

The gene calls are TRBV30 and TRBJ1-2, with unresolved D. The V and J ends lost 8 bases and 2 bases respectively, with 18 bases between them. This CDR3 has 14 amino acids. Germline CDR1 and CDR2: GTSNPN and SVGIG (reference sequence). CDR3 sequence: CAGGRQSENYGYTF. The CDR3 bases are TGTGCCGGTGGCCGGCAGAGCGAAAACTATGGCTACACCTTC.

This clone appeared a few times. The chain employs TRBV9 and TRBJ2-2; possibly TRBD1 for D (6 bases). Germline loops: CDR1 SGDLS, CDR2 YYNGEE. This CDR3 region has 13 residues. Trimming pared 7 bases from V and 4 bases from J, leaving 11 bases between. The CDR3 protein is CASGGVGTGELFF. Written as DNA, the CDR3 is TGTGCCAGCGGGGGCGTGGGCACCGGGGAGCTGTTTTTT.

The chain's CDR3 is CASSQGNEQFF. DNA of the CDR3: TGTGCCAGCTCACAAGGCAATGAGCAGTTCTTC. The chain combines TRBV18 with TRBJ2-1; D not resolved. CDR1 is KGHSH, CDR2 LQKENI, per germline. This CDR3 region has 11 residues. The V end was cut by 4 bases, the J end by 6 bases, with 4 bases between.

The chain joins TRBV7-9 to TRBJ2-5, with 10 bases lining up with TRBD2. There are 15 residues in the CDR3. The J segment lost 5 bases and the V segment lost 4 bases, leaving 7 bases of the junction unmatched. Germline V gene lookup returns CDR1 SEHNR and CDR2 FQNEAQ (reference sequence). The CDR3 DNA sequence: TGTGCCAGCAGCTCGGGACTAGCGAATTATGAGACCCAGTACTTC. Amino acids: CASSSGLANYETQYF.

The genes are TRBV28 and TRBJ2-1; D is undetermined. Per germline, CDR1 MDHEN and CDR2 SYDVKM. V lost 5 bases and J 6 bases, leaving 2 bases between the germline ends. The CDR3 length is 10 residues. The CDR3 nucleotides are TGTGCCAGCAGTGCCAATGAGCAGTTCTTC. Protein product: CASSANEQFF.

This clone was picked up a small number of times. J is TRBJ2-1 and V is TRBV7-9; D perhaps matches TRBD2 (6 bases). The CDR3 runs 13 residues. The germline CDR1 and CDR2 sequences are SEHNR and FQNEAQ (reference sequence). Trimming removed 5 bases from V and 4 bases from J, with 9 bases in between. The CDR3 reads CASSRTKYNEQFF. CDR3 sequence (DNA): TGTGCCAGCAGCCGGACTAAATACAATGAGCAGTTCTTC.

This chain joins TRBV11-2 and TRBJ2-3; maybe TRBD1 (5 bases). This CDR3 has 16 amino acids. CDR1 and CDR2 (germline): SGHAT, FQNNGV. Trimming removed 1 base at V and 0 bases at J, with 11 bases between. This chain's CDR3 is CASSLGQGLSTDTQYF. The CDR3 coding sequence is TGTGCCAGCAGCTTAGGTCAGGGTTTGAGCACAGATACGCAGTATTTT.

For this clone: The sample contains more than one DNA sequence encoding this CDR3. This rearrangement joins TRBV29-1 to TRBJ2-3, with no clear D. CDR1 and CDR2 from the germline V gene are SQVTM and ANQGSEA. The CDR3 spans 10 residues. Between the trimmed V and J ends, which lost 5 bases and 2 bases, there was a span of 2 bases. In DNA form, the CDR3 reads TGCAGCGTTTCCACAGATACGCAGTATTTT. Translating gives CSVSTDTQYF.

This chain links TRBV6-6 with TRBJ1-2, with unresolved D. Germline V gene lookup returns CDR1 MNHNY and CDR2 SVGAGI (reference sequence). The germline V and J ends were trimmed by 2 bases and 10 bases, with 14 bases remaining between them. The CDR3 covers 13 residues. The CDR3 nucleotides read TGTGCCAGCAGTTACACAGAGAGTGCCCCCTACACCTTC. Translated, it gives CASSYTESAPYTF.

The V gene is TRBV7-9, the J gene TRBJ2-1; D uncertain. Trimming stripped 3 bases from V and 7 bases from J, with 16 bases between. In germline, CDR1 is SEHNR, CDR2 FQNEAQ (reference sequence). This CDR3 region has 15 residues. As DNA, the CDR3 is TGTGCCAGCAGCTTCTCCAGGTCGGGTGGAAATGAGCAGTTCTTC. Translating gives CASSFSRSGGNEQFF.

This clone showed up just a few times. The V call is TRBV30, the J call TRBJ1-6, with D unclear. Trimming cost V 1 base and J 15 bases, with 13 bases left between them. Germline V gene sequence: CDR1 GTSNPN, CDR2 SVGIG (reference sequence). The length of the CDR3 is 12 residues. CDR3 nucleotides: TGTGCCTGGAGTGACAAAAGAGAACTCCTCCACTTT. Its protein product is CAWSDKRELLHF.

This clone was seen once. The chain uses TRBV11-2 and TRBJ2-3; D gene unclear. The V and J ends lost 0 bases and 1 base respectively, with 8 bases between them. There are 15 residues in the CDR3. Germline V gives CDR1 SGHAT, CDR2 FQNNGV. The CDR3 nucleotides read TGTGCCAGCAGCTTAGAAGGCTTTCGCACAGATACGCAGTATTTT. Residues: CASSLEGFRTDTQYF.

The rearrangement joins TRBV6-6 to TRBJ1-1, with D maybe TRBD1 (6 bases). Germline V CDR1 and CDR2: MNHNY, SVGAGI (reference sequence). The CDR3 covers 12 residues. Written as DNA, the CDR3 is TGTGCGGGGGGCAGACTGAACACTGAAGCTTTCTTT. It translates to CAGGRLNTEAFF.

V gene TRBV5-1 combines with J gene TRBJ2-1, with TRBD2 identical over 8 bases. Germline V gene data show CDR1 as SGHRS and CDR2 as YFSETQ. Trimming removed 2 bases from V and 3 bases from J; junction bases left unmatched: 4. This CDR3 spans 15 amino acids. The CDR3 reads CASSFLAGFYNEQFF. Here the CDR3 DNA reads TGCGCCAGCAGCTTTCTAGCGGGCTTCTACAATGAGCAGTTCTTC.

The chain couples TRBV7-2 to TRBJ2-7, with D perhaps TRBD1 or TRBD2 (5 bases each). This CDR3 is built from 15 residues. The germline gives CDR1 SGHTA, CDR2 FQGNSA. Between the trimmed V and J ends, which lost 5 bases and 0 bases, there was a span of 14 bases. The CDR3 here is CASSTRDRSSYEQYF. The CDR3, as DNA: TGTGCCAGCAGCACCCGGGACCGAAGCTCCTACGAGCAGTACTTC.

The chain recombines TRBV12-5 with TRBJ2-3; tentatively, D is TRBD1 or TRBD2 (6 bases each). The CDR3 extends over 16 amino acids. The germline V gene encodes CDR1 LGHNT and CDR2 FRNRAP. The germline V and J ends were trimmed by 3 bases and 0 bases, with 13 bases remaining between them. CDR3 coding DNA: TGTGCTAGTGGTTTAGGGGGGATTACTAGCACAGATACGCAGTATTTT. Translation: CASGLGGITSTDTQYF.